Listed below are T cell receptor beta chains from one sample, sequenced in a study of T cell repertoires in cytomegalovirus infection. In TCRdb, the reads were re-called with MiXCR into one record per CDR3 protein. The top ten hold roughly 8% of the sample, which has roughly 640,000 distinct CDR3 sequences, approximately 24% seen once. The sequenced sample was CD8+ T cells from PBMCs. These receptors all come from a human donor in good health (CMV status not recorded). Some clones in this sample may be carry-over from other donors' samples. The conserved cysteine and the conserved F or W are not part of the CDR3 here.

v_call,cdr3_aa
TRBV19,ASSIDGTGGLQPQH
TRBV6-2/TRBV6-3,ASTWAGNTGELF
TRBV4-1,ASSHVGPNNEQF
TRBV7-9,ASRTSGVYNEQF
TRBV20-1,SARLRLAGITETQY
TRBV6-2/TRBV6-3,ASSFDRDRGSQPQH
TRBV29-1,SAWDSKGNEKLF
TRBV7-6,ASSLASDISYEQY
TRBV29-1,SVGGLAGGPDNEQF
TRBV6-2/TRBV6-3,ASSLPSGGNNEQF
TRBV29-1,SVENRQTNTEAF
TRBV7-9,ASSPGDRRFQETQY
TRBV7-9,ASSPRTSNTGELF
TRBV4-3,ASSQGTGTPNTEAF
TRBV6-6,ASSYGLAVYEQY
TRBV10-2,ASRPGLADETQY
TRBV27,ASSSDTGPYGYT
TRBV13,ASSRRSRSTDTQY
TRBV15,ATSRTMDRGHDEQF
TRBV2,ASRRAGQMNTEAF
TRBV10-1,ASSEWQSIGYT
TRBV7-2,ASSLPSGDPSDTDTQY
TRBV7-6,ASSSGTVFETQY
TRBV4-3,ASSQDGQGETQY
TRBV7-9,ASSLVGSGQLAYGYT
TRBV27,ASSSLLTGGRFQETQY
TRBV6-1,ASRPRQGEGSYNEQF
TRBV6-2/TRBV6-3,ASSYDDRAGEQY
TRBV12-3/TRBV12-4,AGSLGGRHEQY
TRBV7-2,ASSVGDPRGRGYT
TRBV12-3/TRBV12-4,ASRLRGNAYEQY
TRBV28,ASSLTDYSNQPQH
TRBV28,ASKSGELF
TRBV28,ASSPPGSLAASGNTIY
TRBV6-5,ASSYSTARERFSHSGANVLT
TRBV5-1,ASSSGTGGRNNEQF
TRBV27,ASRRFRDTEAF
TRBV7-2,ASSLRDTIYEQY
TRBV7-8,ASSLEDREQF
TRBV2,ASSEIGQGTYEQY
TRBV28,ASSLWLAGAYNEQF
TRBV10-3,AIRARDRGKETQY
TRBV14,ASSPTNKGGLYGYT
TRBV7-9,ASSSPQRGGPGDTQY
TRBV28,ASSRDRVNNEQF
TRBV7-3,ATTSGQGSLMNTEAF
TRBV20-1,SARGRDTLNSPLH
TRBV20-1,SANRNTGELF
TRBV7-2,ASSLVFSSGTSGLLSYEQY
TRBV7-6,ASGEDYQPQH
TRBV24-1,ATSDSQQGIGNEKLF
TRBV5-6,ASSETGGSTGYNEQF
TRBV27,ASSVTGFANTGELF